One sample yielded the 9 T cell receptor beta chains listed below, sequenced in a study of blood T cell repertoires in COVID-19. Sequencing was performed with immunoSEQ multiplex PCR; in TCRdb, only in-frame clones are kept and a portion is missing. The repertoire holds 200,000 to 250,000 clones, with roughly 85% as singletons. The material sequenced was peripheral blood. The receptors come from a man aged 25-40 years who had recovered from COVID-19.

Concerning this clone itself: A read error may produce the germline difference seen at one junction end. The chain employs TRBV6-6 and TRBJ1-5; D not resolved. This CDR3 is built from 11 residues. The germline V gene has CDR1 MNHNY and CDR2 SVGAGI (reference sequence). Here the CDR3 DNA reads TGTGCCAGTAGTTTCCGGGGGCCCCAGCATTTT. The encoded protein is CASSFRGPQHF.

The chain is built from TRBV5-1 and TRBJ2-3, with TRBD2 identical over 16 bases. Germline assignment: CDR1 SGHRS and CDR2 YFSETQ. This CDR3 has 17 residues. J gave up 2 bases and V 4 bases, and 4 bases lay outside the gene matches. CDR3 coding DNA: TGCGCCAGCAGCCCGGGACTAGCGGGGGGGCCCACAGATACGCAGTATTTT. This translates into CASSPGLAGGPTDTQYF.

This chain uses TRBV18 with TRBJ2-5; 8 nucleotides line up with TRBD1. The CDR3 is 14 amino acids. From germline, CDR1 is KGHSH and CDR2 LQKENI. The junction had 4 bases not matched to a gene; V was cut back by 6 bases and J by 1 base. As DNA, the CDR3 is TGTGCCAGCTCGCGGACAGGGCCCCAAGAGACCCAGTACTTC. It is translated as CASSRTGPQETQYF.

The chain couples TRBV7-9 to TRBJ2-1, with TRBD2 matching 8 bases. V lost 3 bases, J lost 2 bases, and 12 bases stayed unmatched. Germline assignment: CDR1 SEHNR and CDR2 FQNEAQ (reference sequence). This CDR3 region has 18 residues. The CDR3 nucleotides are TGTGCCAGCAGCTTTTTTGTTTCCGGGGGGGGAACCTACAATGAGCAGTTCTTC. This gives the protein CASSFFVSGGGTYNEQFF. The variable domain in full, completed from reference TRBV7-9 and TRBJ2-1, reads DTGVSQNPRHKITKRGQNVTFRCDPISEHNRLYWYRQTLGQGPEFLTYFQNEAQLEKSRLLSDRFSAERPKGSFSTLEIQRTEQGDSAMYLCASSFFVSGGGTYNEQFFGPGTRLTVL.

This chain joins TRBV6-1 and TRBJ1-5; 12 nucleotides agree with TRBD1. Germline CDR1 and CDR2: MNHNS and SASEGT. The CDR3 totals 16 residues. Trimming at V came to 2 bases and at J to 4 bases, leaving 3 bases not matched to a gene. This CDR3 is CASSEWDRGLNQPQHF. The CDR3 bases are TGTGCCAGCAGTGAATGGGACAGGGGGCTAAATCAGCCCCAGCATTTT.

The gene calls are TRBV5-1 and TRBJ2-7; the match to TRBD1 covers 11 bases. The V gene's germline CDR1 is SGHRS and CDR2 YFSETQ. Germline trimming cut 0 bases from V and 1 base from J; bases unmatched to any gene: 6. This CDR3 is built from 17 residues. The CDR3 sequence: CASSLGTGGQVSYEQYF. The CDR3 nucleotides are TGCGCCAGCAGCTTGGGGACAGGGGGCCAGGTATCCTACGAGCAGTACTTC. Drawing the rest from reference TRBV5-1 and TRBJ2-7, the complete variable domain is KAGVTQTPRYLIKTRGQQVTLSCSPISGHRSVSWYQQTPGQGLQFLFEYFSETQRNKGNFPGRFSGRQFSNSRSEMNVSTLELGDSALYLCASSLGTGGQVSYEQYFGPGTRLTVT.

The V and J genes are TRBV7-9 and TRBJ1-6, with a possible D match to TRBD1 (5 bases). Germline loops: CDR1 SEHNR, CDR2 FQNEAQ (reference sequence). CDR3 length: 15 residues. With 5 bases removed from V and 7 bases from J, the gap between germline ends came to 15 bases. CDR3 loop: CASSPDQGINSPLHF. The CDR3 bases are TGTGCCAGCAGCCCTGACCAGGGAATCAATTCACCCCTCCACTTT.

J is TRBJ1-1 and V is TRBV7-9; unclear D gene. The germline V gene encodes CDR1 SEHNR and CDR2 FQNEAQ (reference sequence). This CDR3 spans 13 amino acids. V shed 3 bases and J shed 6 bases, with 11 bases lying between them. As DNA, the CDR3 is TGTGCCAGCAGCTTGTGGGGAGCCCCTGAAGCTTTCTTT. Protein product: CASSLWGAPEAFF.

The rearrangement links TRBV5-4 to TRBJ2-1; possible D gene TRBD1, 6 bases. The CDR3 loop spans 15 amino acids. Germline loops: CDR1 SGHNT, CDR2 YYREEE (reference sequence). V was clipped by 0 bases and J by 8 bases, with 15 bases between them. DNA of the CDR3: TGTGCCAGCAGCTTGGGGTCGGGACAACGGGATGAGCAGTTCTTC. As protein: CASSLGSGQRDEQFF.